Below, one TCR beta chain is given with its context. V shed 4 bases, J shed 8 bases, and the junction held 11 bases outside the gene matches. CDR3 length: 17 residues. CDR1 and CDR2 (germline): SGHRS, YFSETQ. This record comes from a study of blood T cell repertoires in COVID-19. Original analysis: Amplification of reference gene primers provided the estimated nucleated cell counts. Method: immunoSEQ multiplex PCR; TCRdb's copy keeps in-frame clones and lacks some. The DNA gave D and trimming, while V, J and clone size come from that table. The table includes some 94,000 clones, 85% to 90% detected once.

This receptor was identified in a human donor in a cohort sampled during active COVID-19. This chain joins TRBV5-1 and TRBJ1-6, with TRBD1 matching over 11 bases. Material for sequencing was peripheral blood. The CDR3 bases are TGCGCCAGCAGCGAAGGACAGGGGGCGAATTTAGATTCACCCCTCCACTTT. Its translation is CASSEGQGANLDSPLHF.